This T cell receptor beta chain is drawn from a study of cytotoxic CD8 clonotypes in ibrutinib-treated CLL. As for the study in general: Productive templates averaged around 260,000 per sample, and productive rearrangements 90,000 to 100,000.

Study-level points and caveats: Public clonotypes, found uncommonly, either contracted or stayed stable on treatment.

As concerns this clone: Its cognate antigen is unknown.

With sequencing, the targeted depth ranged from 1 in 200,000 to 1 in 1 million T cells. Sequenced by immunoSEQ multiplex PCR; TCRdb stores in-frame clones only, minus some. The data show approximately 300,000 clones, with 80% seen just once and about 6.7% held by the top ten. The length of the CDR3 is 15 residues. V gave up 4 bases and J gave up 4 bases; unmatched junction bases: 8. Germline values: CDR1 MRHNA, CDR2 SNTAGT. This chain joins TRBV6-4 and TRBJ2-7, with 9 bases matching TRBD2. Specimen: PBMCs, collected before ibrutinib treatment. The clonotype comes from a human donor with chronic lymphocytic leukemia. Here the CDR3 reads CASSVELAGKYEQYF. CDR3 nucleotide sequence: TGTGCCAGCAGTGTGGAGCTAGCGGGAAAATACGAGCAGTACTTC.